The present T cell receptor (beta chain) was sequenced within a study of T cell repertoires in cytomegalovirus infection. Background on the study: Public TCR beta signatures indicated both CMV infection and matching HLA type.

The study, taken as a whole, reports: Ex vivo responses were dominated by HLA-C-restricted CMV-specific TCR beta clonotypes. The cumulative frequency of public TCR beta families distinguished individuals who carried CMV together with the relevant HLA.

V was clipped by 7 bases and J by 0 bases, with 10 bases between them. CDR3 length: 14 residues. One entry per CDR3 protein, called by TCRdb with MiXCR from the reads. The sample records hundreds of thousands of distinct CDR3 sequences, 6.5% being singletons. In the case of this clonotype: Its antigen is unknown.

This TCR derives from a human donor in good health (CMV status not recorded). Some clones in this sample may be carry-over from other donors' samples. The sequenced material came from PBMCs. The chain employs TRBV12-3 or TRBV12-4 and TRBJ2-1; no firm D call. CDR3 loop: CASTDGSSYNEQFF. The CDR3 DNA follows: TGTGCCAGCACAGACGGTAGCTCCTACAATGAGCAGTTCTTC.